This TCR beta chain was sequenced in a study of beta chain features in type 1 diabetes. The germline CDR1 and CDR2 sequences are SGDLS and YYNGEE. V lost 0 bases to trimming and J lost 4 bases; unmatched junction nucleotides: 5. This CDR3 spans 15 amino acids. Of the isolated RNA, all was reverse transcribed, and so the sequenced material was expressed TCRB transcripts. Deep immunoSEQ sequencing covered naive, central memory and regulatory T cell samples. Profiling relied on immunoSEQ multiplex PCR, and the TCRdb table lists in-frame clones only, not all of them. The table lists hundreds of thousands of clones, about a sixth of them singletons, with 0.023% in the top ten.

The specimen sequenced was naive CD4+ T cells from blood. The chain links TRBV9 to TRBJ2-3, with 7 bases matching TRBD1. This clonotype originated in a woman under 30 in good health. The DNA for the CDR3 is TGTGCCAGCAGCGTAGGAGGGGGCAACGCAGATACGCAGTATTTT. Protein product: CASSVGGGNADTQYF.